This T cell receptor beta chain was profiled in a study of cytomegalovirus exposure and HLA in healthy donors. PCR primers comprised 60 Vbeta and 13 Jbeta primers. In the authors' methods: In a later analysis, of 70 million to 85 million unique beta chains, roughly 10 million appeared in at least two donors. Profiling relied on immunoSEQ multiplex PCR, and the TCRdb table lists in-frame clones only, not all of them. V, J and clone size were drawn from that table, and D and trimming were deduced from the DNA. The sample includes approximately 120,000 clones, about 76% of them seen just once. With regard to this clone: What it recognizes is unknown. The junction departs from the called germline gene at one end, perhaps through a read error.

From germline, CDR1 is SEHNR and CDR2 FQNEAQ (reference sequence). The CDR3 has 16 amino acids. Study results and limitations: Most sequenced TCRs were rare (though some public TCRs occurred in many donors). The study flagged around 150 TCR beta chains as cytomegalovirus-associated. Using a false discovery rate of 0.05, a later analysis showed that around 16,000 TCR beta sequences were associated with HLA alleles.

The rearrangement joins TRBV7-9 to TRBJ2-3, with a weak D call TRBD1 (8 bases). This TCR was sampled from a woman in her 30s in good health and CMV-seronegative. Material for sequencing was PBMCs. CDR3 DNA: TGTTCCAGCAGCCCGATCACAGGGGGGGCAACAGATACGCAGTATTTT. Translation: CSSSPITGGATDTQYF.